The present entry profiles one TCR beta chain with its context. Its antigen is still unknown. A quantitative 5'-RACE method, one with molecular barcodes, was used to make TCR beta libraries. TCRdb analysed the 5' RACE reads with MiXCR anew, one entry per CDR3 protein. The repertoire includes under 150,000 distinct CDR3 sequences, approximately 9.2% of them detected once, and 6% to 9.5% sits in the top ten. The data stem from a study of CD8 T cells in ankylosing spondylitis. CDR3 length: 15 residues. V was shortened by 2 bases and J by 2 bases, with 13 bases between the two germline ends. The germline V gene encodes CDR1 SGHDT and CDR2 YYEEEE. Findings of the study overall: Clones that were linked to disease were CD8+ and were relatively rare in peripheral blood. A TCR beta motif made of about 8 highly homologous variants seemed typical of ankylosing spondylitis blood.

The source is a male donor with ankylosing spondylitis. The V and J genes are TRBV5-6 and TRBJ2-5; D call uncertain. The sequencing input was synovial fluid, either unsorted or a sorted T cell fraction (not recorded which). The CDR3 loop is CASSLPGLDQETQYF. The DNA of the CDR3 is TGTGCCAGCAGCTTACCGGGCCTCGATCAAGAGACCCAGTACTTC. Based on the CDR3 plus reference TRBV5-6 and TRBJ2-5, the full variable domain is DAGVTQSPTHLIKTRGQQVTLRCSPKSGHDTVSWYQQALGQGPQFIFQYYEEEERQRGNFPDRFSGHQFPNYSSELNVNALLLGDSALYLCASSLPGLDQETQYFGPGTRLLVL.